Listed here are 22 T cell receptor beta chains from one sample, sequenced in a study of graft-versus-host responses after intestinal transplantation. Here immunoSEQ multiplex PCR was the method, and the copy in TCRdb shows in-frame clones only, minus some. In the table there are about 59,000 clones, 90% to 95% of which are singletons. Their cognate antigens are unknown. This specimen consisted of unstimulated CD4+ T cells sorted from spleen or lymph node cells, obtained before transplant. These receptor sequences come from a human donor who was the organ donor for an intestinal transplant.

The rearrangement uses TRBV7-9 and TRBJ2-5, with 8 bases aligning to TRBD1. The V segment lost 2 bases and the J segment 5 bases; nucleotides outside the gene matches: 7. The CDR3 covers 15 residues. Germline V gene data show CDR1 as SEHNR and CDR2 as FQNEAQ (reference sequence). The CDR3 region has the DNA TGTGCCAGCAGCTTATTCAGGGGGCTTGGCGAGACCCAGTACTTC. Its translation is CASSLFRGLGETQYF.

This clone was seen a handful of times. CDR3 amino acids: CASSPLTGVGNYGYTF. For the CDR3, the DNA is TGTGCCAGCAGCCCTTTGACAGGGGTAGGGAACTATGGCTACACCTTC. The V call is TRBV11-1, the J call TRBJ1-2; 8 nucleotides match TRBD1. The germline V gene encodes CDR1 SGHAT and CDR2 FQDESV (reference sequence). The CDR3 sequence is 16 residues long. Trimming removed 5 bases from V and 2 bases from J; junction bases left unmatched: 10.

The CDR3 nucleotides are TGCGCCAGCAAATCAGGGGAGCCCTCCTACGAGCAGTACTTC. It is translated as CASKSGEPSYEQYF. The rearrangement joins TRBV5-1 to TRBJ2-7, with a weak D call TRBD1 (6 bases). V shed 6 bases and J shed 0 bases, with 13 bases lying between them. This CDR3 has 14 residues. The V gene's germline CDR1 is SGHRS and CDR2 YFSETQ.

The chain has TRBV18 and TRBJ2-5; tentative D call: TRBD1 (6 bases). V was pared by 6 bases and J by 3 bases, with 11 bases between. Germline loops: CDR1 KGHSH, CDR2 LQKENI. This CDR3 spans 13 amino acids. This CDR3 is CASSPRQEETQYF. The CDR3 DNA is TGTGCCAGCTCGCCCCGACAGGAAGAGACCCAGTACTTC.

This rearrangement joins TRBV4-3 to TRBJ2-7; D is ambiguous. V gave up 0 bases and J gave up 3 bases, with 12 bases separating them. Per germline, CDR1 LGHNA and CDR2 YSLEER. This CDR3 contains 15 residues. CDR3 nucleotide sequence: TGCGCCAGCAGCCAAGAAGGCGTAAGTCACTACGAGCAGTACTTC. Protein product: CASSQEGVSHYEQYF.

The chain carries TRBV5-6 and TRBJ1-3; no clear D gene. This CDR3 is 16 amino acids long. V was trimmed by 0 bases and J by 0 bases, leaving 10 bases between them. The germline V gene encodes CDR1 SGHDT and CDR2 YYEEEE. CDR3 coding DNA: TGTGCCAGCAGCTTGGGTTGGGGTAACTCTGGAAACACCATATATTTT. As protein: CASSLGWGNSGNTIYF.

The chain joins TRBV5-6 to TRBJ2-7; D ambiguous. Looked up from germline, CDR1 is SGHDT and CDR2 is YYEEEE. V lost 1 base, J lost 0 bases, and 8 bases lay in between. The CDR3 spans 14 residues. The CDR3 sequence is CASSLRLVSYEQYF. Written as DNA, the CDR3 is TGTGCCAGCAGCTTGCGGCTAGTCTCCTACGAGCAGTACTTC.

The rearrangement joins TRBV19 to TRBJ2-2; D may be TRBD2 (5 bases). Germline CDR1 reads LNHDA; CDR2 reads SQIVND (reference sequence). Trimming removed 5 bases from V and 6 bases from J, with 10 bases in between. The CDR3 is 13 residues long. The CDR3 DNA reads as TGTGCCAGTAGTGTTGACTACCCCGGGGAGCTGTTTTTT. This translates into CASSVDYPGELFF.

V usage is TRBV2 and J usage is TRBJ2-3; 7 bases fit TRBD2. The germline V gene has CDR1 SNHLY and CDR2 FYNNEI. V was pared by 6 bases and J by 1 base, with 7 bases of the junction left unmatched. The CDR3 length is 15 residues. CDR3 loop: CASSRTRARTDTQYF. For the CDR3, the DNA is TGTGCCAGCAGCAGGACTAGAGCTCGCACAGATACGCAGTATTTT.

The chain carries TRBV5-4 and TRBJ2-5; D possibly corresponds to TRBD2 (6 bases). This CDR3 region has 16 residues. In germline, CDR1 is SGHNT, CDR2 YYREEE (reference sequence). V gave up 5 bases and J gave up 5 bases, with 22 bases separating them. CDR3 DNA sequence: TGTGCCAGCAGTTCTAGCGTCTCAGTGGGGCGGGAGACCCAGTACTTC. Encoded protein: CASSSSVSVGRETQYF.

CDR3 in amino acids: CASSWDRDRGTEAFF. The CDR3 DNA reads as TGTGCCAGCAGTTGGGACAGGGACCGAGGGACTGAAGCTTTCTTT. This chain joins TRBV6-5 and TRBJ1-1; TRBD1 matches at 9 bases. CDR1 MNHEY and CDR2 SVGAGI come from the germline V gene. This CDR3 has 15 residues. Unmatched junction bases numbered 8, after V lost 4 bases and J lost 5 bases.

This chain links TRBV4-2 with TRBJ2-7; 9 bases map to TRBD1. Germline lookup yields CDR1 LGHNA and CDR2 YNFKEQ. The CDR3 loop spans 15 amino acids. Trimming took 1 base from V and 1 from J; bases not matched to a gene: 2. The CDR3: CASSQGDRDSYEQYF. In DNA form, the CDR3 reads TGTGCCAGCAGCCAAGGGGACAGGGATTCCTACGAGCAGTACTTC.

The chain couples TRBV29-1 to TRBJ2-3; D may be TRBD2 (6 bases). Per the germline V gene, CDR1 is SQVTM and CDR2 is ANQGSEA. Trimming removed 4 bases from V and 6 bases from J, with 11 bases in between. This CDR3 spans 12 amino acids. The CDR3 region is CSVGVGRDTQYF. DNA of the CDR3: TGCAGCGTTGGGGTGGGGAGGGATACGCAGTATTTT.

The CDR3 reads CASSHGTLSPLHF. CDR3 DNA sequence: TGTGCCAGCAGCCACGGGACTCTTTCACCCCTCCACTTT. The J gene is TRBJ1-6, the V gene TRBV14; TRBD1 might be the D (5 bases). The CDR3 has 13 amino acids. The V end was cut by 3 bases, the J end by 9 bases, with 9 bases between. Germline lookup yields CDR1 SGHDN and CDR2 FVKESK. The variable domain in full, completed from reference TRBV14 and TRBJ1-6, reads EAGVTQFPSHSVIEKGQTVTLRCDPISGHDNLYWYRRVMGKEIKFLLHFVKESKQDESGMPNNRFLAERTGGTYSTLKVQPAELEDSGVYFCASSHGTLSPLHFGNGTRLTVT.

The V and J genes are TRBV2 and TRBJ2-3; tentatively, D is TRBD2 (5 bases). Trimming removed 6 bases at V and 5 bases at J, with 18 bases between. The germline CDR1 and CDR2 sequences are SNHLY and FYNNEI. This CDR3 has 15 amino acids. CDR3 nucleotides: TGTGCCAGCAGCACCTCCGGGGTTCCAAGAGATACGCAGTATTTT. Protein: CASSTSGVPRDTQYF. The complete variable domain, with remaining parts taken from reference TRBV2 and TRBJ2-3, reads EPEVTQTPSHQVTQMGQEVILRCVPISNHLYFYWYRQILGQKVEFLVSFYNNEISEKSEIFDDQFSVERPDGSNFTLKIRSTKLEDSAMYFCASSTSGVPRDTQYFGPGTRLTVL.

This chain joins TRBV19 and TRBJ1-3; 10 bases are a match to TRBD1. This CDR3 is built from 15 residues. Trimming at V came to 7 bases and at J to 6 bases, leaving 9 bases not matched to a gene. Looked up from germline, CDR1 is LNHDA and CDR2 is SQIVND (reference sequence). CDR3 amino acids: CASTRDRGKENTIYF. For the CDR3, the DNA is TGTGCCAGTACCCGGGACAGGGGAAAAGAAAACACCATATATTTT. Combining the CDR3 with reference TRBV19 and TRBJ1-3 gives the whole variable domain DGGITQSPKYLFRKEGQNVTLSCEQNLNHDAMYWYRQDPGQGLRLIYYSQIVNDFQKGDIAEGYSVSREKKESFPLTVTSAQKNPTAFYLCASTRDRGKENTIYFGEGSWLTVV.

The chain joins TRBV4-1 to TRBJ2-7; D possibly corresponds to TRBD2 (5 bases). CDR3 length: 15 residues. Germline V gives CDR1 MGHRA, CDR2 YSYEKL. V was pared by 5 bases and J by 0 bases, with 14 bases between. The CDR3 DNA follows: TGCGCCAGCAGCTTCCGAGCCAGCGGCTCCTACGAGCAGTACTTC. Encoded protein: CASSFRASGSYEQYF.

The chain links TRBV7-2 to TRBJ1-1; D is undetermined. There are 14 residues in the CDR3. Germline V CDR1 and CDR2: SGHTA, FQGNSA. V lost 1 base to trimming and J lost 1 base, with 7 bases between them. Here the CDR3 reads CASSLVGANTEAFF. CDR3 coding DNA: TGTGCCAGCAGCTTAGTCGGAGCGAACACTGAAGCTTTCTTT.

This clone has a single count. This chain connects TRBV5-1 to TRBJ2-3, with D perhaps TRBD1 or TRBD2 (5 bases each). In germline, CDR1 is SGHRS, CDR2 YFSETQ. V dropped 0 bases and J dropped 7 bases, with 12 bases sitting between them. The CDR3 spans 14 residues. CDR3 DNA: TGCGCCAGCAGCTTGGTAACCGGGGACCATACGCAGTATTTT. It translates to CASSLVTGDHTQYF. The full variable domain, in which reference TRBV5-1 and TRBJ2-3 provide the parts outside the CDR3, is KAGVTQTPRYLIKTRGQQVTLSCSPISGHRSVSWYQQTPGQGLQFLFEYFSETQRNKGNFPGRFSGRQFSNSRSEMNVSTLELGDSALYLCASSLVTGDHTQYFGPGTRLTVL.

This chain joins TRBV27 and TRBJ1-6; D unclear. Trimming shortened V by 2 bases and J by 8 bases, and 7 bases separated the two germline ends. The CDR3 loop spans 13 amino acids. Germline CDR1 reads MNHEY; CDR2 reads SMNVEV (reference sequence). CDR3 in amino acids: CASSLRAYSPLHF. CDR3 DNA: TGTGCCAGCAGTTTACGTGCGTATTCACCCCTCCACTTT.

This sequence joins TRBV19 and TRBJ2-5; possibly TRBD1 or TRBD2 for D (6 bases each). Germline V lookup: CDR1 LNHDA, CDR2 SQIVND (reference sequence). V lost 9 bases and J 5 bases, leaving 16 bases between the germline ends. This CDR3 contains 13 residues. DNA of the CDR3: TGTGCCAGCACGGGGGCACGGGGTGAGACCCAGTACTTC. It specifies CASTGARGETQYF.

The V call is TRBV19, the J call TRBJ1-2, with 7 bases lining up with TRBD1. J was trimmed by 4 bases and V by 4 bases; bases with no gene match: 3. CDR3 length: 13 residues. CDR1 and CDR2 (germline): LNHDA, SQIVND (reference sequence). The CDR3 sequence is CASSTQGSYGYTF. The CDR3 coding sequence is TGTGCCAGTAGTACACAGGGGAGCTATGGCTACACCTTC.